What follows are 17 T cell receptor beta chains derived from one specimen sequenced in a study of control samples from healthy donors and cancer patients. The data were produced by immunoSEQ multiplex PCR, yet TCRdb's version contains in-frame clones alone and is incomplete. The sample lists approximately 84,000 clones, around 82% seen once, with roughly 9.8% in the top ten. Sequencing was performed on blood. Receptor source: a woman aged 55 to 70 in good health.

The chain recombines TRBV18 with TRBJ1-4; D is perhaps TRBD1 (5 bases). Trimming shortened V by 5 bases and J by 0 bases, and 16 bases separated the two germline ends. CDR1 is KGHSH and CDR2 is LQKENI in the germline V gene. The CDR3 spans 17 residues. The CDR3 DNA follows: TGTGCCAGCTCAAAACTGGACATATCTGCAACTAATGAAAAACTGTTTTTT. It codes for CASSKLDISATNEKLFF.

The rearrangement joins TRBV28 to TRBJ2-2, with D perhaps assigned TRBD1 or TRBD2 (5 bases each). Germline V lookup: CDR1 MDHEN, CDR2 SYDVKM. This CDR3 is built from 15 residues. The ends were cut back, 2 bases at V and 5 bases at J, with 12 bases in the middle. CDR3 bases: TGTGCCAGCAGTTTAGAAGGGTGGGGGACCGGGGAGCTGTTTTTT. Translation: CASSLEGWGTGELFF.

This clone occurred a few times. The chain recombines TRBV5-1 with TRBJ2-1, with 9 bases that match TRBD1. J gave up 9 bases and V 1 base, and 5 bases lay outside the gene matches. Germline CDR1 and CDR2: SGHRS and YFSETQ. The CDR3 length is 14 residues. CDR3 amino acids: CASSLKQGAGEQFF. CDR3 nucleotides: TGCGCCAGCAGCTTGAAACAGGGGGCGGGTGAGCAGTTCTTC.

The rearrangement joins TRBV27 to TRBJ1-2; D gene ambiguous. In germline, CDR1 is MNHEY, CDR2 SMNVEV (reference sequence). Trimming removed 6 bases at V and 2 bases at J, with 10 bases between. The CDR3 runs 13 residues. The CDR3 sequence: CASSRSRNYGYTF. CDR3 nucleotide sequence: TGTGCCAGCAGCCGGAGCAGGAACTATGGCTACACCTTC.

The rearrangement uses TRBV7-2 and TRBJ1-3, with a weak D call TRBD1 (5 bases). The CDR3 is 14 residues long. Germline-derived CDR1 and CDR2 are SGHTA and FQGNSA. The V end lost 5 bases, the J end lost 3 bases, and 11 bases lay between the germline ends. DNA of the CDR3: TGTGCCAGCAGCAAAGGGGCTTATGGAAACACCATATATTTT. It specifies CASSKGAYGNTIYF.

This sequence joins TRBV12-5 and TRBJ2-3, with no clear D. The CDR3 runs to 14 residues. Trimming removed 2 bases from V and 6 bases from J, with 12 bases in between. Germline lookup yields CDR1 LGHNT and CDR2 FRNRAP. The CDR3 region is CASGLPAEGDTQYF. In DNA form, the CDR3 reads TGTGCTAGTGGTTTGCCCGCGGAAGGGGATACGCAGTATTTT. Full variable domain (rest looked up from reference TRBV12-5 and TRBJ2-3): DARVTQTPRHKVTEMGQEVTMRCQPILGHNTVFWYRQTMMQGLELLAYFRNRAPLDDSGMPKDRFSAEMPDATLATLKIQPSEPRDSAVYFCASGLPAEGDTQYFGPGTRLTVL.

V and J are TRBV19 and TRBJ2-1, with D possibly TRBD1 on 6 matching bases. Deletions cut 2 bases from V and 7 bases from J, with 18 bases between. This CDR3 contains 16 residues. Germline V lookup: CDR1 LNHDA, CDR2 SQIVND (reference sequence). The CDR3 DNA sequence: TGTGCCAGTAGTATACCCCCGGACAGAGAAGGGAATGAGCAGTTCTTC. It yields the protein CASSIPPDREGNEQFF. Variable domain in full (rest from reference TRBV19 and TRBJ2-1): DGGITQSPKYLFRKEGQNVTLSCEQNLNHDAMYWYRQDPGQGLRLIYYSQIVNDFQKGDIAEGYSVSREKKESFPLTVTSAQKNPTAFYLCASSIPPDREGNEQFFGPGTRLTVL.

The chain recombines TRBV19 with TRBJ2-2, with 9 bases fitting TRBD2. V gave up 5 bases and J gave up 4 bases; unmatched junction bases: 5. CDR1 and CDR2 from the germline V gene are LNHDA and SQIVND (reference sequence). The CDR3 length is 15 residues. The CDR3 here is CASSRREGGTGELFF. DNA of the CDR3: TGTGCCAGTAGTCGGCGGGAGGGGGGCACCGGGGAGCTGTTTTTT.

The chain employs TRBV15 and TRBJ1-4; D not certain. The CDR3 covers 17 residues. CDR1 is LNHNV and CDR2 is YYDKDF in the germline V gene (reference sequence). V was pared by 0 bases and J by 0 bases, with 11 bases between. The chain's CDR3 is CATSREVVGTTNEKLFF. In DNA form, the CDR3 reads TGTGCCACCAGCAGAGAGGTTGTCGGGACAACTAATGAAAAACTGTTTTTT.

The chain has TRBV11-2 and TRBJ2-2; D gene ambiguous. Between the trimmed V and J ends, which lost 1 base and 3 bases, there was a span of 12 bases. Germline V gene data show CDR1 as SGHAT and CDR2 as FQNNGV. CDR3 length: 16 residues. As DNA, the CDR3 is TGTGCCAGCAGCTTAGGCCGGCAGGTTTACACCGGGGAGCTGTTTTTT. It encodes CASSLGRQVYTGELFF.

The CDR3 DNA reads TGTGCCAGCAGCCCTCCGCAGGGTTCACGGAACACTGAAGCTTTCTTT. Its translation: CASSPPQGSRNTEAFF. This chain links TRBV7-2 with TRBJ1-1, with TRBD1 as a possible D gene (5 bases). Germline CDR1 is SGHTA and CDR2 is FQGNSA. The CDR3 has 16 residues. Trimming pared 5 bases from V and 1 base from J, leaving 17 bases between.

The V and J genes are TRBV28 and TRBJ1-6; TRBD1 matches at 8 bases. Germline trimming cut 5 bases from V and 9 bases from J; bases unmatched to any gene: 9. CDR3 length: 15 residues. Germline V gene data show CDR1 as MDHEN and CDR2 as SYDVKM. The CDR3 region is CASSPQDRASSPLHF. As DNA, the CDR3 is TGTGCCAGCAGTCCCCAGGACAGGGCAAGTTCACCCCTCCACTTT.

The chain recombines TRBV6-2 or TRBV6-3 with TRBJ2-1, with D possibly matching TRBD2 (6 bases). Germline V gene sequence: CDR1 MNHEY, CDR2 SVGEGT. V gave up 6 bases and J gave up 7 bases, with 7 bases separating them. The CDR3 has 11 amino acids. CDR3 loop: CASSRGNEQFF. CDR3 nucleotide sequence: TGTGCCAGCAGCCGGGGGAATGAGCAGTTCTTC.

The chain combines TRBV10-3 with TRBJ2-3; the D gene is possibly TRBD1 (6 bases). Trimming removed 6 bases from V and 0 bases from J, with 7 bases in between. Per germline, CDR1 ENHRY and CDR2 SYGVKD. The CDR3 loop spans 13 amino acids. As DNA, the CDR3 is TGTGCCATCAGACAGGGTAGCACAGATACGCAGTATTTT. Protein: CAIRQGSTDTQYF.

This clone was seen only once. The chain is built from TRBV5-4 and TRBJ1-2; D unclear. Per the germline V gene, CDR1 is SGHNT and CDR2 is YYREEE (reference sequence). The V gene lost 4 bases and the J gene lost 8 bases, with 18 bases spanning the gap. CDR3 length: 14 amino acids. The CDR3 sequence: CASSPDYTAWGYTF. The CDR3 bases are TGTGCCAGCAGCCCTGACTACACGGCATGGGGCTACACCTTC.

This clone was seen a single time. The rearrangement joins TRBV12-5 to TRBJ2-7, with 8 bases identical to TRBD2. The germline V gene encodes CDR1 LGHNT and CDR2 FRNRAP. J lost 2 bases, V lost 7 bases, and 10 bases had no gene match. The CDR3 contains 15 residues. The chain's CDR3 is CASAFTGGVTYEQYF. The CDR3 nucleotides read TGTGCTAGTGCTTTTACGGGGGGGGTAACCTACGAGCAGTACTTC.

CDR3 DNA: TGTGCCAGCAGCGCTGGGGGTAAAAGGGACTATGGCTACACCTTC. It encodes CASSAGGKRDYGYTF. This chain links TRBV5-4 with TRBJ1-2, with D maybe TRBD1 (5 bases). Trimming left V 4 bases short and J 3 bases short, with 16 bases between. The CDR3 runs to 15 residues. The germline V gene encodes CDR1 SGHNT and CDR2 YYREEE (reference sequence).